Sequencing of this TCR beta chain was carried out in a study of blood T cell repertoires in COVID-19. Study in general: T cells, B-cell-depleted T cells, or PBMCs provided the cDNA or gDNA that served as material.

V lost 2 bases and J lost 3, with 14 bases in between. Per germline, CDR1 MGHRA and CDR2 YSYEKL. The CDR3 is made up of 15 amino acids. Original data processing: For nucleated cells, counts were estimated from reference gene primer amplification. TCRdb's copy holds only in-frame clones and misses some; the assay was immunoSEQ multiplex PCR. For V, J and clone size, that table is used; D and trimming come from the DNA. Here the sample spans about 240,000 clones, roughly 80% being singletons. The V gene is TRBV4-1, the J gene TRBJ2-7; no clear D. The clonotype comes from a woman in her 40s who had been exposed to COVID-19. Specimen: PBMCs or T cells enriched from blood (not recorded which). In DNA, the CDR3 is TGCGCCAGCAGCCAACCTCCTCGAAGAGGCTACGAGCAGTACTTC. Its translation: CASSQPPRRGYEQYF.